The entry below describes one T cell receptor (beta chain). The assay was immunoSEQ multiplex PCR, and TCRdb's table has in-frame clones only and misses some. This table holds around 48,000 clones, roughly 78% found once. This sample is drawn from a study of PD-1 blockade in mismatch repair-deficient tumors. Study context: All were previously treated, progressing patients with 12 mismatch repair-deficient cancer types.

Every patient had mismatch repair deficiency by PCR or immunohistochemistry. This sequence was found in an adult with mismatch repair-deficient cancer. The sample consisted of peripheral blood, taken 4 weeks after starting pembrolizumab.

The CDR3 reads CASSYSPTASGYTF. The CDR3 nucleotides read TGTGCCAGCAGTTACAGCCCCACCGCGAGTGGCTACACCTTC. This chain connects TRBV6-6 to TRBJ1-2; D is unresolved. Germline V gene data show CDR1 as MNHNY and CDR2 as SVGAGI (reference sequence). The CDR3 is 14 amino acids. Trimming shortened V by 2 bases and J by 7 bases, and 14 bases separated the two germline ends.